Shown below are 5 T cell receptor beta chains from a single sample sequenced in a study of human T cells and chemical hapten exposure. Time point denoted: patch test 1, 2 weeks after DPC sensitization. Treatment denoted: therapeutic diphenylcyclopropenone sensitization with weekly scalp DPC. In TCRdb, the RACE reads were re-called with MiXCR into one record per CDR3 protein. The table shows roughly 360,000 distinct CDR3 sequences, with 4% to 5.5% occurring only once. Sequenced here: whole blood, sampled in connection with sensitization to the hapten diphenylcyclopropenone (DPC). These receptors came from a woman in her forties or fifties with alopecia areata. Some clones in this sample may be carry-over from other donors' samples.

This clonotype was detected a few times. This chain joins TRBV7-9 and TRBJ2-5, with TRBD1 identical over 7 bases. The CDR3 contains 16 residues. With V trimmed by 6 bases and J by 3 bases, 13 bases remained unmatched. The germline V gene encodes CDR1 SEHNR and CDR2 FQNEAQ (reference sequence). CDR3 DNA sequence: TGTGCCAGCAGTAACCGGGACAGAGGGAGCGAAGAGACCCAGTACTTC. Its protein is CASSNRDRGSEETQYF.

This clonotype was found many times. The chain joins TRBV10-3 to TRBJ2-3; D unresolved. The CDR3 totals 12 residues. CDR1 ENHRY and CDR2 SYGVKD come from the germline V gene. Between the trimmed V and J ends, which lost 8 bases and 1 base, there was a span of 7 bases. The DNA of the CDR3 is TGTGCCATCGCCAGTGGCACAGATACGCAGTATTTT. Protein product: CAIASGTDTQYF.

This clonotype has a count of ten or more. The V gene is TRBV5-1, the J gene TRBJ2-7; D is undetermined. This CDR3 spans 15 amino acids. Germline values: CDR1 SGHRS, CDR2 YFSETQ. V was shortened by 2 bases and J by 0 bases, with 12 bases between the two germline ends. The CDR3 reads CASSLGATNSYEQYF. CDR3 coding DNA: TGCGCCAGCAGCTTAGGCGCCACTAACTCCTACGAGCAGTACTTC.

This clonotype has only a few counts. The rearrangement links TRBV28 to TRBJ2-1; TRBD2 is a possible D gene (5 bases). CDR1 is MDHEN and CDR2 is SYDVKM in the germline V gene. The length of the CDR3 is 15 residues. Trimming pared 6 bases from V and 9 bases from J, leaving 21 bases between. The CDR3 nucleotides are TGTGCCAGCAGCCAGCCACGTGGGAGCACGAGTGAGCAGTTCTTC. Translated, it gives CASSQPRGSTSEQFF.

This clonotype was counted at least ten times. The V gene is TRBV5-4, the J gene TRBJ2-3; D is unclear. Germline V lookup: CDR1 SGHNT, CDR2 YYREEE (reference sequence). With 9 bases removed from V and 0 bases from J, the gap between germline ends came to 8 bases. The CDR3 is made up of 12 amino acids. CDR3 region: CATMGSTDTQYF. Written as DNA, the CDR3 is TGTGCCACCATGGGGAGCACAGATACGCAGTATTTT.